This paragraph reports one TCR beta chain. This sample is part of a study of blood T cell repertoires in COVID-19. Whole-study context: The United States, Italy and Spain provided the acute and convalescent COVID-19 samples. The cDNA or gDNA used as material had been derived from T cells, B-cell-depleted T cells, or PBMCs.

The data were produced by immunoSEQ multiplex PCR, yet TCRdb's version contains in-frame clones alone and is incomplete. The top ten clones hold 3% to 4.5% of a sample with 300,000 to 450,000 clones, 75% to 90% of them seen once. Trimming cost V 5 bases and J 4 bases; bases outside gene matches: 8. This CDR3 has 16 amino acids. The germline CDR1 and CDR2 sequences are SGHVS and FNYEAQ. V gene TRBV7-6 combines with J gene TRBJ2-3; TRBD1 matches 11 bases. This clonotype was obtained from a woman between 18 and 29 years old with acute or convalescent COVID-19. Input material: peripheral blood. CDR3 region: CASSARQGQGADTQYF. In DNA, the CDR3 is TGTGCCAGCAGCGCCCGACAGGGACAGGGGGCAGATACGCAGTATTTT. The complete variable domain, with remaining parts taken from reference TRBV7-6 and TRBJ2-3, reads GAGVSQSPRYKVTKRGQDVALRCDPISGHVSLYWYRQALGQGPEFLTYFNYEAQQDKSGLPNDRFSAERPEGSISTLTIQRTEQRDSAMYRCASSARQGQGADTQYFGPGTRLTVL.